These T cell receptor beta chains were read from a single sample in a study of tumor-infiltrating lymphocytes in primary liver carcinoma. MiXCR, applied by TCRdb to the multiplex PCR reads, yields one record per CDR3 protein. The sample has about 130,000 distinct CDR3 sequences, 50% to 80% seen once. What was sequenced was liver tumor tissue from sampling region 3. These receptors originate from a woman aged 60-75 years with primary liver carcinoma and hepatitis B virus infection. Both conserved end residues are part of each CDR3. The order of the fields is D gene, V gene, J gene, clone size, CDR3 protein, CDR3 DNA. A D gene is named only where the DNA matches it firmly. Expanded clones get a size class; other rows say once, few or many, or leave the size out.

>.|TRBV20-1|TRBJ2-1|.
CSTSSGERNEQFF
TGCAGTACTAGCAGTGGGGAGAGGAATGAGCAGTTCTTC
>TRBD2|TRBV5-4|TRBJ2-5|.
CASSFGTSVQETQYF
TGTGCCAGCAGCTTCGGGACTAGCGTGCAAGAGACTCAGTACTTC
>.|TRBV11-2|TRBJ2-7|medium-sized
CASSPKTQPYF
TGTGCCAGCAGCCCGAAGACCCAACCGTACTTC
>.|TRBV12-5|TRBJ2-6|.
CVSGGWGSGANVLTF
TGTGTTAGTGGGGGATGGGGTTCTGGGGCCAACGTCCTGACTTTC
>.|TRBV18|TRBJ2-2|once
CASSNRRTGELFF
TGTGCCAGCTCAAATAGACGAACCGGGGAGCTGTTTTTT
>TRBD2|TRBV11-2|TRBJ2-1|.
CTCSRRLAGGPGDEQFF
TGTACCTGCAGTAGGAGACTAGCGGGAGGGCCGGGGGATGAGCAGTTCTTC
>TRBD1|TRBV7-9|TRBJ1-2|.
CASSLSATGEDGHIF
TGTGCCAGCAGCTTATCCGCGACAGGGGAGGATGGCCACATCTTC
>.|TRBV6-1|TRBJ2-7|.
CTSSEVLGAYEQYF
TGTACCAGCAGTGAAGTCCTAGGGGCTTACGAGCAGTACTTC
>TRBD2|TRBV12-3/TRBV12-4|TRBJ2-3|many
CASSLSGTYTDTQYF
TGTGCCAGCAGTTTAAGCGGGACCTACACAGATACGCAGTATTTT
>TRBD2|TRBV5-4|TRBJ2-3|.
CASGLARGGRPRDTQYF
TGTGCCAGCGGCTTGGCTCGGGGCGGGAGGCCCAGAGATACGCAGTATTTT
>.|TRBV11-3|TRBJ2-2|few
CASSLGGAGDTGVLFF
TGTGCCAGCAGTTTAGGAGGTGCAGGGGACACCGGGGTGCTGTTTTTT
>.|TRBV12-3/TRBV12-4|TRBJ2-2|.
CASTKRKSSTGELFF
TGTGCCAGCACCAAAAGGAAAAGCTCCACGGGGGAGCTGTTTTTT
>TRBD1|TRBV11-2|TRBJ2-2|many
CASSPLPGQGGTGELFF
TGTGCCAGCAGCCCCCTTCCCGGACAGGGTGGTACCGGGGAGCTGTTTTTT
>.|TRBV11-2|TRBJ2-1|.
CVSSVFRDNEQFF
TGTGTCAGCAGCGTTTTCCGCGACAATGAGCAGTTCTTC
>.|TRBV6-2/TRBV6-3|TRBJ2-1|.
CVNRVIANNEQFF
TGTGTCAACAGGGTGATTGCAAACAATGAGCAGTTCTTC
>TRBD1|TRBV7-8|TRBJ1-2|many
CASGLQGAGYGYTF
TGTGCCAGCGGCCTACAGGGGGCGGGCTATGGCTACACCTTC
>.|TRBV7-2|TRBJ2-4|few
CASSLGFGSKNIQYF
TGTGCCAGCAGCTTAGGGTTTGGGTCCAAAAACATTCAGTACTTC
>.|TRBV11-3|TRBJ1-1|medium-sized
CASSIKVWGTEAFF
TGTGCCAGCAGCATCAAGGTGTGGGGCACTGAAGCTTTCTTT
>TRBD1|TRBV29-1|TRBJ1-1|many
CSVLPGQGADTEAFF
TGCAGCGTTTTACCTGGACAGGGGGCAGACACTGAAGCTTTCTTT
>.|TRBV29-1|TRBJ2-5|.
CSVTRGGTAQETQYF
TGCAGCGTAACAAGAGGGGGGACTGCCCAAGAGACCCAGTACTTC
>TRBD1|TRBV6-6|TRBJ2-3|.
CASRSRQGARRHSDTQYF
TGTGCCAGCCGTTCAAGACAGGGGGCTAGGAGGCATTCAGATACGCAGTATTTC
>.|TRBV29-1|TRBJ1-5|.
CSVGHINQPQHF
TGCAGCGTTGGGCATATCAATCAGCCCCAGCATTTT
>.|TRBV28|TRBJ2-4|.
CASVGAEPAKNIQYF
TGTGCCAGCGTTGGGGCAGAACCAGCCAAAAACATTCAGTACTTC
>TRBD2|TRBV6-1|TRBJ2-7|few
CASSEASGSSYKQYF
TGTGCCAGCAGTGAGGCGAGCGGGAGCTCCTACAAGCAATACTTC
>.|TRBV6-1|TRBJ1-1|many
CASTNRQRRNAEAFF
TGTGCCAGCACTAACAGACAGCGGCGAAACGCTGAAGCTTTCTTT
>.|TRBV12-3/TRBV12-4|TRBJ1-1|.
CAGTLGTKQNIEAFF
TGTGCCGGCACCCTAGGGACGAAACAGAACATTGAAGCTTTCTTT
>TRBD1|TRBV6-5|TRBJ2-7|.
CARSLAGTGGDEQYF
TGTGCCAGGAGTTTGGCCGGGACAGGGGGGGACGAGCAGTACTTC
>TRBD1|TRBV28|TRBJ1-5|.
CASRDSLRTGWDQPQHF
TGTGCCAGCAGGGACTCCCTTCGGACAGGGTGGGATCAGCCCCAGCATTTT
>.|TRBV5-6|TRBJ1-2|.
CANSLFGENYGYTF
TGTGCCAATAGCTTGTTCGGAGAGAACTATGGCTACACCTTC
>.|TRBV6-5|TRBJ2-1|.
CVSSEPSGGTYNEQFF
TGTGTCAGCAGTGAACCTAGTGGGGGAACCTACAATGAGCAGTTCTTC
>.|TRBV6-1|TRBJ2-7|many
CASRFYPSSYEQYF
TGTGCCAGCAGATTTTACCCCAGCTCCTACGAGCAGTACTTC
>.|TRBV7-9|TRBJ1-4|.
CASSGGREGEKLFF
TGTGCCAGCAGCGGGGGCAGGGAGGGGGAAAAACTGTTTTTT